This T cell receptor (beta chain) was captured by sequencing in a study of post-analysis software for immune sequencing data. Overall study: Recorded subtypes: relapsing-remitting, secondary progressive, progressive-relapsing; some patients unannotated. Study-wide results and limits: Compared with controls, patients showed significantly lower normalized Chao1 diversity. Samples prepared in the same batch strongly co-clustered by F measure. Controls showed lower frequencies than patients for five or six TRBV segments, and TRBV5-6, TRBV5-1 and TRBV20-1 were among these.

This clonotype appeared once. Its antigen is currently unknown. The TCR beta cDNA libraries carried unique molecular identifiers. Yield was roughly 0.5 million cDNA molecules from approximately 0.91 to 9.4 million T cells. TCRdb independently ran MiXCR on the PCR reads; one entry per CDR3 protein. The sample carries more than 500,000 distinct CDR3 sequences, around a third recorded once. Germline V gene sequence: CDR1 SGHRS, CDR2 YFSETQ. CDR3 length: 13 amino acids. V shed 1 base and J shed 11 bases, with 15 bases lying between them. This chain connects TRBV5-1 to TRBJ1-1; D not resolved. Material for sequencing was blood. The receptor comes from a girl aged 2-17 years with multiple sclerosis. The CDR3 bases are TGCGCCAGCAGCTTGACCCGGTCAATGAACGCTTTCTTT. This encodes CASSLTRSMNAFF.